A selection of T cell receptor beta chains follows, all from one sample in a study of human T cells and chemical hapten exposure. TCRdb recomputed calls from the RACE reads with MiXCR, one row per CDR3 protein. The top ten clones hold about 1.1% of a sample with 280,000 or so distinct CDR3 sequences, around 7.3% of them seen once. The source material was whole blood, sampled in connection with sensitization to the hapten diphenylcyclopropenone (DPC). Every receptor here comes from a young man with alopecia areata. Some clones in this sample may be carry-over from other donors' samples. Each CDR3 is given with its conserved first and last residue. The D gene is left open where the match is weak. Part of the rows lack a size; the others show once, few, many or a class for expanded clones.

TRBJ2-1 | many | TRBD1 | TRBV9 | CASSVSPDRTNEQFF | TGTGCCAGCAGCGTATCCCCGGACAGGACCAATGAGCAGTTCTTC
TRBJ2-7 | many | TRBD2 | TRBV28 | CASSPSGGPYEQYF | TGTGCCAGCAGCCCTAGCGGGGGGCCATACGAGCAGTACTTC
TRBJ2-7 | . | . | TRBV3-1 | CASSPTPSTAETYEQYF | TGTGCCAGCAGCCCCACGCCTTCGACAGCCGAAACCTACGAGCAGTACTTC
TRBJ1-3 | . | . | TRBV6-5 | CASSYNPGLSGNTIYF | TGTGCCAGCAGCTACAACCCGGGACTCTCTGGAAACACCATATATTTT
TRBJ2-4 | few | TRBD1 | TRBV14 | CASSQRDRAKNIQYF | TGTGCCAGCAGCCAACGGGACAGAGCCAAAAACATTCAGTACTTC
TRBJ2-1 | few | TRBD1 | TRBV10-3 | CAISPGTAGEQFF | TGTGCCATCAGCCCCGGGACAGCCGGTGAGCAGTTCTTC
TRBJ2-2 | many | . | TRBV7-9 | CASSLDRINTGELFF | TGTGCCAGCAGCTTAGATAGGATTAACACCGGGGAGCTGTTTTTT
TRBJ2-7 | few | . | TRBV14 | CASSPYQGPYEQYF | TGTGCCAGCAGCCCCTACCAGGGACCCTACGAGCAGTACTTC
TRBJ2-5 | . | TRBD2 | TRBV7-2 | CASSRNFPVTSGGAETQYF | TGTGCCAGCAGCCGAAATTTTCCCGTCACCAGCGGGGGGGCGGAGACCCAGTACTTC
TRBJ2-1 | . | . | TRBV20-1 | CSARGPQYNEQFF | TGCAGTGCTAGAGGGCCACAGTACAATGAGCAGTTCTTC
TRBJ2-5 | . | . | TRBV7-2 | CASGQGRETQYF | TGTGCCAGCGGCCAGGGTCGCGAGACCCAGTACTTC
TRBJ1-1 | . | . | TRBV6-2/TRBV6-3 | CASRIDGTEAFF | TGTGCCAGCAGGATAGACGGAACTGAAGCTTTCTTT
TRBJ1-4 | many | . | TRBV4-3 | CASSQARWSEKLFF | TGCGCCAGCAGCCAGGCAAGGTGGAGTGAAAAACTGTTTTTT
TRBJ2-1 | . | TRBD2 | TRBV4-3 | CASSQDSRSGGRNEQFF | TGCGCCAGCAGCCAAGATAGTAGGAGCGGGGGGAGGAATGAGCAGTTCTTC
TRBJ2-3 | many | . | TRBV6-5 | CASRRGDTQYF | TGTGCCAGCAGAAGGGGGGATACGCAGTATTTT
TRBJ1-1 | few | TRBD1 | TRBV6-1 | CASSAHYRGGTEAFF | TGTGCCAGCAGTGCCCACTACAGGGGAGGAACTGAAGCTTTCTTT